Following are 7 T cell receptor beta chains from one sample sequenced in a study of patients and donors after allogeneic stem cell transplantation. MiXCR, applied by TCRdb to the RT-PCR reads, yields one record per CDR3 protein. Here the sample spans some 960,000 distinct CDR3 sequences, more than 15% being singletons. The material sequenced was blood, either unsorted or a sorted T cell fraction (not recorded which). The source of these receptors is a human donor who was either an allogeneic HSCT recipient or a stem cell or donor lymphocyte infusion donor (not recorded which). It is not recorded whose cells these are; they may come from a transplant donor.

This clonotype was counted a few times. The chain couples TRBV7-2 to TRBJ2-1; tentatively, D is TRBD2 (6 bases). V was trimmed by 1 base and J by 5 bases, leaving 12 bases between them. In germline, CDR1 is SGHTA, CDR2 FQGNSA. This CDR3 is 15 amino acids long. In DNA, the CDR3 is TGTGCCAGCAGCTTAGTGGCGGGACCGAACAATGAGCAGTTCTTC. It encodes CASSLVAGPNNEQFF.

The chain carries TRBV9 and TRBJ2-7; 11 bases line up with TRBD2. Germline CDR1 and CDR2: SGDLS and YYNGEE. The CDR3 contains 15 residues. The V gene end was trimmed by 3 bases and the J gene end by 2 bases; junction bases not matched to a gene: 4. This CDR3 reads CASSETSGTPYEQYF. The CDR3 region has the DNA TGTGCCAGCAGCGAGACTAGCGGGACCCCCTACGAGCAGTACTTC. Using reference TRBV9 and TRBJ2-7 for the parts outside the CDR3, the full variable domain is DSGVTQTPKHLITATGQRVTLRCSPRSGDLSVYWYQQSLDQGLQFLIQYYNGEERAKGNILERFSAQQFPDLHSELNLSSLELGDSALYFCASSETSGTPYEQYFGPGTRLTVT.

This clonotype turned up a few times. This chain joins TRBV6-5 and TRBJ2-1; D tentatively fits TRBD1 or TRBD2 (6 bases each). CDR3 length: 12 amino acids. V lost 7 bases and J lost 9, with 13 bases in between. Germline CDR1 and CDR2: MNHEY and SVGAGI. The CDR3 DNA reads TGTGCCAGCATTCACGAGGGGGGTGAGCAGTTCTTC. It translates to CASIHEGGEQFF.

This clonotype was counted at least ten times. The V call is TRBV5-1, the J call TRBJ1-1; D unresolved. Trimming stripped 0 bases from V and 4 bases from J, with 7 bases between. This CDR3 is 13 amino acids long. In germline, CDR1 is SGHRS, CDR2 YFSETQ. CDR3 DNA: TGCGCCAGCAGCTTGGAGGAAGGCACTGAAGCTTTCTTT. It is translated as CASSLEEGTEAFF.

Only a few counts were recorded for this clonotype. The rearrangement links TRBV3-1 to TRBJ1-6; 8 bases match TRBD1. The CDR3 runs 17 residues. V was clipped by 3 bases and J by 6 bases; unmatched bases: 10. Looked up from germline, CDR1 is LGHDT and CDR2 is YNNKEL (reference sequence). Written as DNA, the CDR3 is TGTGCCAGCAGCCAGGCCTTTCAGGGGGCTTCTAATTCACCCCTCCACTTT. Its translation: CASSQAFQGASNSPLHF.

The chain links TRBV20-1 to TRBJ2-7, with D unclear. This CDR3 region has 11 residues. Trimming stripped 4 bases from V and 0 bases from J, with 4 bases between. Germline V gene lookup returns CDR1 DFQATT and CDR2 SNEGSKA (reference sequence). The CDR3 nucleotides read TGCAGTGCTACTTCCTCCTACGAGCAGTACTTC. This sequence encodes CSATSSYEQYF.

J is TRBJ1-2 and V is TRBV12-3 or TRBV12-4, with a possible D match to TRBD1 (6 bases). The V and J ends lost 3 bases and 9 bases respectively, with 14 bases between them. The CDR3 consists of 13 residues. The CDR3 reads CASSLAGAARYTF. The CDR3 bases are TGTGCCAGCAGTTTGGCGGGGGCGGCTCGCTACACCTTC.